This entry lists 28 T cell receptor beta chains sequenced from one sample in a study of vaccination effects on CD4 cells after COVID-19 (dated by TCRdb to between 2021 and 2022). The ViraFEST assay stimulated PBMC with viral peptide pools and then used TCR sequencing to identify antigen-specific CD4+ T cell clonotypes by expansion. After 10 days of culture, CD4+ T cells were isolated with the EasySep CD4+ T cell isolation kit. Each participant received two doses of an mRNA SARS-CoV-2 vaccine, either BNT162b2 or mRNA-1273. No antigen has been identified for these receptors. The method was the immunoSEQ multiplex PCR assay. Drawn from immuneACCESS, this table holds only the in-frame rearrangements with V and J called that TCRdb kept. Clones are partly lost; checked studies trace under half to an unresolved V gene and leave the rest unexplained. The sample table lists more than 20,000 clones, around 69% of them with a count of one. The ten largest clones add up to around 8.4% of the sample.

The sample in question was CD4+ T cells from PBMCs cultured with HCoV-229E spike peptides, obtained after COVID-19 vaccination. The sample's cell subset or site label, decoded: HCoV-229E spike overlapping peptide pool stimulation. Receptor source: a human donor who received a COVID-19 vaccine.

This sequence joins TRBV12-5 and TRBJ2-7; 8 positions match TRBD1. V dropped 6 bases and J dropped 3; count of bases not matched to a gene: 19. Per the germline V gene, CDR1 is LGHNT and CDR2 is FRNRAP. The CDR3 sequence is 18 residues long. The CDR3 DNA follows: TGTGCTAGTGGAGTCTGGGGCAGGGGGCTTTTGGTAGACTACGAGCAGTACTTC. Its protein product is CASGVWGRGLLVDYEQYF.

The rearrangement joins TRBV21-1 to TRBJ2-1; the table's D call TRBD2 went unverified against the DNA. TRBV21-1 represents a pseudogene. The CDR3 extends over 16 amino acids. The CDR3 region is CASSKVPGLAVNEQFF. As DNA, the CDR3 is TGTGCCAGCAGCAAAGTGCCGGGACTAGCGGTCAATGAGCAGTTCTTC.

This chain joins TRBV6-5 and TRBJ1-2, with D unresolved. The CDR3 is made up of 16 amino acids. With 0 bases removed from V and 4 bases from J, the gap between germline ends came to 15 bases. CDR1 is MNHEY and CDR2 is SVGAGI in the germline V gene. CDR3 in DNA: TGTGCCAGCAGTTACTCGACGAAGGGCCTCGCCTATGGCTACACCTTC. Amino acid sequence: CASSYSTKGLAYGYTF.

A few counts support this clone. The chain recombines TRBV4-2 with TRBJ2-7, with TRBD2 identical over 7 bases. The CDR3 spans 15 residues. Losses at the gene ends were 2 bases for V and 0 bases for J; bases not matched to a gene: 4. Looked up from germline, CDR1 is LGHNA and CDR2 is YNFKEQ. The CDR3 nucleotides read TGTGCCAGCAGCCAAACTAGCGCGAGCTCCTACGAGCAGTACTTC. It translates to CASSQTSASSYEQYF.

The V call is TRBV7-9, the J call TRBJ1-2; D gene unclear. Trimming cost V 3 bases and J 6 bases, with 8 bases left between them. Per the germline V gene, CDR1 is SEHNR and CDR2 is FQNEAQ (reference sequence). This CDR3 has 12 amino acids. In DNA, the CDR3 is TGTGCCAGCAGCTTGGCAAGTCATGGCTACACCTTC. Its protein is CASSLASHGYTF.

This clone was counted a few times. The rearrangement uses TRBV15 and TRBJ1-5; maybe TRBD1 (5 bases). Between the trimmed V and J ends, which lost 5 bases and 5 bases, there was a span of 19 bases. Germline V gene sequence: CDR1 LNHNV, CDR2 YYDKDF (reference sequence). The CDR3 sequence is 16 residues long. The CDR3 DNA sequence: TGTGCCACCAGCGGACGGTACTCCGGGGCCGATCAGCCCCAGCATTTT. This encodes CATSGRYSGADQPQHF.

The DNA of the CDR3 is TGTGCCAGCAGCCCGGGGACAGGGCATACGCAGTATTTT. Protein sequence: CASSPGTGHTQYF. The V gene is TRBV3-1 (or the pseudogene TRBV3-2), the J gene TRBJ2-3, with 9 bases that match TRBD1. The CDR3 spans 13 residues. CDR1 is LGHDT, CDR2 YNNKEL, per germline (reference sequence). V shed 4 bases and J 7 bases; nucleotides not matched to a gene: 3.

The chain recombines TRBV6-2 or TRBV6-3 with TRBJ1-4; 8 positions agree with TRBD1. Germline CDR1 MNHEY, CDR2 SVGEGT. The CDR3 spans 15 residues. V was clipped by 2 bases and J by 1 base; unmatched bases: 0. CDR3 region: CASSYDRGTNEKLFF. The CDR3 DNA follows: TGTGCCAGCAGTTACGACAGGGGAACTAATGAAAAACTGTTTTTT.

This chain links TRBV5-1 with TRBJ2-3, with 9 bases identical to TRBD1. The CDR3 is 15 amino acids. V was pared by 2 bases and J by 5 bases, with 6 bases of the junction left unmatched. Germline-derived CDR1 and CDR2 are SGHRS and YFSETQ. This CDR3 is CASSFRATGGDTQYF. The CDR3, as DNA: TGCGCCAGCAGCTTTAGGGCGACAGGGGGAGATACGCAGTATTTT.

The rearrangement uses TRBV29-1 and TRBJ2-7, with TRBD2 matching 7 bases. This CDR3 has 14 residues. The junction had 13 bases not matched to a gene; V was cut back by 6 bases and J by 5 bases. Germline CDR1 reads SQVTM; CDR2 reads ANQGSEA. CDR3 coding DNA: TGCAGCGTGGGGGGGAGGGCCCGGGTGAACGAGCAGTACTTC. Its protein product is CSVGGRARVNEQYF.

The rearrangement uses TRBV20-1 and TRBJ1-2, with unresolved D. The V gene lost 4 bases and the J gene lost 6 bases, with 9 bases spanning the gap. Germline assignment: CDR1 DFQATT and CDR2 SNEGSKA (reference sequence). There are 11 residues in the CDR3. The CDR3 region is CSAIRRDGYTF. In nucleotides, the CDR3 is TGCAGTGCTATTCGCCGAGATGGCTACACCTTC.

This clone came up once. This sequence joins TRBV11-3 and TRBJ2-3; D remains ambiguous. Germline V gene data show CDR1 as SGHNT and CDR2 as YENEEA. The ends were cut back, 5 bases at V and 0 bases at J, with 3 bases in the middle. The CDR3 extends over 12 amino acids. In DNA, the CDR3 is TGTGCCAGCAGCCCGAGCACAGATACGCAGTATTTT. Translation: CASSPSTDTQYF.

This chain links TRBV25-1 with TRBJ1-3; possibly TRBD1 for D (6 bases). The CDR3 is 17 residues long. The V end lost 1 base, the J end lost 0 bases, and 13 bases lay between the germline ends. Germline CDR1 and CDR2: MGHDK and SYGVNS. For the CDR3, the DNA is TGTGCCAGCAGTGAATTGGCAGGGGCCAACTCTGGAAACACCATATATTTT. Translated: CASSELAGANSGNTIYF.

The rearrangement links TRBV4-2 to TRBJ1-2; 7 bases agree with TRBD1. The CDR3 has 17 residues. Germline CDR1 and CDR2: LGHNA and YNFKEQ. Trimming removed 0 bases from V and 5 bases from J; junction bases left unmatched: 12. The CDR3 DNA follows: TGTGCCAGCAGCCAAGAGGACAGGACCATTATAGTATATGGCTACACCTTC. Translated: CASSQEDRTIIVYGYTF.

This clone appeared a single time. This chain links TRBV6-1 with TRBJ1-2; no clear D gene. Germline-derived CDR1 and CDR2 are MNHNS and SASEGT. This CDR3 is 15 amino acids long. Trimming stripped 1 base from V and 4 bases from J, with 13 bases between. CDR3 amino acids: CASSEESTAIYGYTF. For the CDR3, the DNA is TGTGCCAGCAGTGAAGAGAGCACAGCGATCTATGGCTACACCTTC.

Only a few counts were recorded for this clone. The chain combines TRBV7-2 with TRBJ2-6, with TRBD1 matching 7 bases. CDR1 SGHTA and CDR2 FQGNSA come from the germline V gene. After removal of 3 bases from V and 0 bases from J, the junction contained 2 bases not matched to a gene. The CDR3 has 16 amino acids. The CDR3 spells CASSFYRGSGANVLTF. CDR3 in DNA: TGTGCCAGCAGCTTTTACAGGGGCTCTGGGGCCAACGTCCTGACTTTC.

By share, this clone counts as medium-sized. The V call is TRBV10-3, the J call TRBJ2-1; tentatively, D is TRBD1 (6 bases). The V gene lost 2 bases and the J gene lost 1 base, with 18 bases spanning the gap. Germline values: CDR1 ENHRY, CDR2 SYGVKD. This CDR3 is 18 amino acids long. The CDR3 DNA reads TGTGCCATCAGTGAGAATCCCCGGGACACGATTTCCTACAATGAGCAGTTCTTC. Its protein is CAISENPRDTISYNEQFF.

The chain is built from TRBV3-1 (or the pseudogene TRBV3-2) and TRBJ1-6, with D possibly matching TRBD1 (6 bases). Germline lookup yields CDR1 LGHDT and CDR2 YNNKEL (reference sequence). Trimming shortened V by 5 bases and J by 7 bases, and 12 bases separated the two germline ends. The CDR3 has 14 amino acids. CDR3 amino acids: CASSSGTRNSPLHF. The CDR3 nucleotides are TGTGCCAGCAGCTCCGGGACAAGAAATTCACCCCTCCACTTT.

The chain employs TRBV27 and TRBJ1-2; a weak D match, TRBD1 (6 bases). The CDR3 contains 12 residues. V was trimmed by 8 bases and J by 8 bases, leaving 15 bases between them. Germline-derived CDR1 and CDR2 are MNHEY and SMNVEV (reference sequence). The CDR3 sequence is CASRGTNRGYTF. For the CDR3, the DNA is TGTGCCAGCCGCGGGACAAACCGGGGCTACACCTTC.

CDR3 amino acids: CASSLVTLHHYGYTF. The CDR3, as DNA: TGTGCCAGCAGCTTAGTAACTTTACACCACTATGGCTACACCTTC. V usage is TRBV7-9 and J usage is TRBJ1-2; no definite D call. Trimming took off 1 base at V and 3 bases at J, with 12 bases between the two ends. The CDR3 extends over 15 amino acids. Germline CDR1 reads SEHNR; CDR2 reads FQNEAQ (reference sequence). Filled out from reference TRBV7-9 and TRBJ1-2, the complete variable domain reads DTGVSQNPRHKITKRGQNVTFRCDPISEHNRLYWYRQTLGQGPEFLTYFQNEAQLEKSRLLSDRFSAERPKGSFSTLEIQRTEQGDSAMYLCASSLVTLHHYGYTFGSGTRLTVV.

The J gene is TRBJ2-4, the V gene TRBV19; 10 nucleotides agree with TRBD1. Trimming took 2 bases from V and 0 from J; bases not matched to a gene: 4. CDR3 length equals 17 residues. Looked up from germline, CDR1 is LNHDA and CDR2 is SQIVND (reference sequence). CDR3 bases: TGTGCCAGTAGTATATGGACAGGGGGGTTAGCCAAAAACATTCAGTACTTC. This translates into CASSIWTGGLAKNIQYF.

There are a few counts of this clone. The chain employs TRBV19 and TRBJ1-4; weak D call: TRBD1 (5 bases). The CDR3 loop spans 13 amino acids. The germline V gene has CDR1 LNHDA and CDR2 SQIVND (reference sequence). V lost 3 bases and J lost 8, with 10 bases in between. This CDR3 is CASSMGVGEKLFF. In DNA form, the CDR3 reads TGTGCCAGTAGTATGGGGGTAGGCGAAAAACTGTTTTTT.

This clone came up a few times. V and J are TRBV13 and TRBJ1-3; D uncertain. Germline CDR1 reads PRHDT; CDR2 reads FYEKMQ (reference sequence). Trimming took 1 base from V and 0 from J, leaving 1 base between them. This CDR3 is 13 amino acids long. The CDR3 coding sequence is TGTGCCAGCAGCTTAGCCTCTGGAAACACCATATATTTT. Amino acid sequence: CASSLASGNTIYF.

This clone was seen more than once but under ten times. The J gene is TRBJ1-6, the V gene TRBV10-2; D is unclear. Trimming removed 0 bases from V and 9 bases from J, with 6 bases in between. This CDR3 is 13 amino acids long. The germline V gene has CDR1 WSHSY and CDR2 SAAADI. CDR3 bases: TGCGCCAGCAGTGAGTCAAAGAGTTCACCCCTCCACTTT. Amino acid sequence: CASSESKSSPLHF.

The chain is built from TRBV6-5 and TRBJ2-7; no firm D call. V shed 5 bases and J shed 3 bases, with 17 bases lying between them. Germline V CDR1 and CDR2: MNHEY, SVGAGI. The length of the CDR3 is 15 residues. CDR3 DNA sequence: TGTGCCAGCAGTCGTGACCTGAGTCCTCTCTACGAGCAGTACTTC. It encodes CASSRDLSPLYEQYF.

This clone was detected once. The J gene is TRBJ2-7, the V gene TRBV12-3 or TRBV12-4, with D unclear. Trimming removed 5 bases from V and 3 bases from J, with 8 bases in between. CDR3 length equals 12 residues. This CDR3 reads CASSTGHYEQYF. The DNA of the CDR3 is TGTGCCAGCAGTACGGGTCACTACGAGCAGTACTTC.

The chain carries TRBV5-8 and TRBJ1-5; 7 bases agree with TRBD1. V shed 8 bases, J shed 4 bases, and the junction held 6 bases outside the gene matches. Germline V CDR1 and CDR2: SGHTS, YDEGEE. The CDR3 sequence is 13 residues long. CDR3 sequence reads: CASGQESNQPQHF. The CDR3 DNA reads as TGTGCCAGTGGACAGGAATCGAATCAGCCCCAGCATTTT.

This clone is a singleton in its sample. V usage is TRBV18 and J usage is TRBJ2-7; D might be TRBD1 (6 bases). Looked up from germline, CDR1 is KGHSH and CDR2 is LQKENI. This CDR3 has 14 residues. V was trimmed by 2 bases and J by 4 bases, leaving 12 bases between them. For the CDR3, the DNA is TGTGCCAGCTCACCAGGGGGCTCTGGTTACGAGCAGTACTTC. Amino acid sequence: CASSPGGSGYEQYF. Full variable domain (outside the CDR3, taken from reference TRBV18 and TRBJ2-7): NAGVMQNPRHLVRRRGQEARLRCSPMKGHSHVYWYRQLPEEGLKFMVYLQKENIIDESGMPKERFSAEFPKEGPSILRIQQVVRGDSAAYFCASSPGGSGYEQYFGPGTRLTVT.